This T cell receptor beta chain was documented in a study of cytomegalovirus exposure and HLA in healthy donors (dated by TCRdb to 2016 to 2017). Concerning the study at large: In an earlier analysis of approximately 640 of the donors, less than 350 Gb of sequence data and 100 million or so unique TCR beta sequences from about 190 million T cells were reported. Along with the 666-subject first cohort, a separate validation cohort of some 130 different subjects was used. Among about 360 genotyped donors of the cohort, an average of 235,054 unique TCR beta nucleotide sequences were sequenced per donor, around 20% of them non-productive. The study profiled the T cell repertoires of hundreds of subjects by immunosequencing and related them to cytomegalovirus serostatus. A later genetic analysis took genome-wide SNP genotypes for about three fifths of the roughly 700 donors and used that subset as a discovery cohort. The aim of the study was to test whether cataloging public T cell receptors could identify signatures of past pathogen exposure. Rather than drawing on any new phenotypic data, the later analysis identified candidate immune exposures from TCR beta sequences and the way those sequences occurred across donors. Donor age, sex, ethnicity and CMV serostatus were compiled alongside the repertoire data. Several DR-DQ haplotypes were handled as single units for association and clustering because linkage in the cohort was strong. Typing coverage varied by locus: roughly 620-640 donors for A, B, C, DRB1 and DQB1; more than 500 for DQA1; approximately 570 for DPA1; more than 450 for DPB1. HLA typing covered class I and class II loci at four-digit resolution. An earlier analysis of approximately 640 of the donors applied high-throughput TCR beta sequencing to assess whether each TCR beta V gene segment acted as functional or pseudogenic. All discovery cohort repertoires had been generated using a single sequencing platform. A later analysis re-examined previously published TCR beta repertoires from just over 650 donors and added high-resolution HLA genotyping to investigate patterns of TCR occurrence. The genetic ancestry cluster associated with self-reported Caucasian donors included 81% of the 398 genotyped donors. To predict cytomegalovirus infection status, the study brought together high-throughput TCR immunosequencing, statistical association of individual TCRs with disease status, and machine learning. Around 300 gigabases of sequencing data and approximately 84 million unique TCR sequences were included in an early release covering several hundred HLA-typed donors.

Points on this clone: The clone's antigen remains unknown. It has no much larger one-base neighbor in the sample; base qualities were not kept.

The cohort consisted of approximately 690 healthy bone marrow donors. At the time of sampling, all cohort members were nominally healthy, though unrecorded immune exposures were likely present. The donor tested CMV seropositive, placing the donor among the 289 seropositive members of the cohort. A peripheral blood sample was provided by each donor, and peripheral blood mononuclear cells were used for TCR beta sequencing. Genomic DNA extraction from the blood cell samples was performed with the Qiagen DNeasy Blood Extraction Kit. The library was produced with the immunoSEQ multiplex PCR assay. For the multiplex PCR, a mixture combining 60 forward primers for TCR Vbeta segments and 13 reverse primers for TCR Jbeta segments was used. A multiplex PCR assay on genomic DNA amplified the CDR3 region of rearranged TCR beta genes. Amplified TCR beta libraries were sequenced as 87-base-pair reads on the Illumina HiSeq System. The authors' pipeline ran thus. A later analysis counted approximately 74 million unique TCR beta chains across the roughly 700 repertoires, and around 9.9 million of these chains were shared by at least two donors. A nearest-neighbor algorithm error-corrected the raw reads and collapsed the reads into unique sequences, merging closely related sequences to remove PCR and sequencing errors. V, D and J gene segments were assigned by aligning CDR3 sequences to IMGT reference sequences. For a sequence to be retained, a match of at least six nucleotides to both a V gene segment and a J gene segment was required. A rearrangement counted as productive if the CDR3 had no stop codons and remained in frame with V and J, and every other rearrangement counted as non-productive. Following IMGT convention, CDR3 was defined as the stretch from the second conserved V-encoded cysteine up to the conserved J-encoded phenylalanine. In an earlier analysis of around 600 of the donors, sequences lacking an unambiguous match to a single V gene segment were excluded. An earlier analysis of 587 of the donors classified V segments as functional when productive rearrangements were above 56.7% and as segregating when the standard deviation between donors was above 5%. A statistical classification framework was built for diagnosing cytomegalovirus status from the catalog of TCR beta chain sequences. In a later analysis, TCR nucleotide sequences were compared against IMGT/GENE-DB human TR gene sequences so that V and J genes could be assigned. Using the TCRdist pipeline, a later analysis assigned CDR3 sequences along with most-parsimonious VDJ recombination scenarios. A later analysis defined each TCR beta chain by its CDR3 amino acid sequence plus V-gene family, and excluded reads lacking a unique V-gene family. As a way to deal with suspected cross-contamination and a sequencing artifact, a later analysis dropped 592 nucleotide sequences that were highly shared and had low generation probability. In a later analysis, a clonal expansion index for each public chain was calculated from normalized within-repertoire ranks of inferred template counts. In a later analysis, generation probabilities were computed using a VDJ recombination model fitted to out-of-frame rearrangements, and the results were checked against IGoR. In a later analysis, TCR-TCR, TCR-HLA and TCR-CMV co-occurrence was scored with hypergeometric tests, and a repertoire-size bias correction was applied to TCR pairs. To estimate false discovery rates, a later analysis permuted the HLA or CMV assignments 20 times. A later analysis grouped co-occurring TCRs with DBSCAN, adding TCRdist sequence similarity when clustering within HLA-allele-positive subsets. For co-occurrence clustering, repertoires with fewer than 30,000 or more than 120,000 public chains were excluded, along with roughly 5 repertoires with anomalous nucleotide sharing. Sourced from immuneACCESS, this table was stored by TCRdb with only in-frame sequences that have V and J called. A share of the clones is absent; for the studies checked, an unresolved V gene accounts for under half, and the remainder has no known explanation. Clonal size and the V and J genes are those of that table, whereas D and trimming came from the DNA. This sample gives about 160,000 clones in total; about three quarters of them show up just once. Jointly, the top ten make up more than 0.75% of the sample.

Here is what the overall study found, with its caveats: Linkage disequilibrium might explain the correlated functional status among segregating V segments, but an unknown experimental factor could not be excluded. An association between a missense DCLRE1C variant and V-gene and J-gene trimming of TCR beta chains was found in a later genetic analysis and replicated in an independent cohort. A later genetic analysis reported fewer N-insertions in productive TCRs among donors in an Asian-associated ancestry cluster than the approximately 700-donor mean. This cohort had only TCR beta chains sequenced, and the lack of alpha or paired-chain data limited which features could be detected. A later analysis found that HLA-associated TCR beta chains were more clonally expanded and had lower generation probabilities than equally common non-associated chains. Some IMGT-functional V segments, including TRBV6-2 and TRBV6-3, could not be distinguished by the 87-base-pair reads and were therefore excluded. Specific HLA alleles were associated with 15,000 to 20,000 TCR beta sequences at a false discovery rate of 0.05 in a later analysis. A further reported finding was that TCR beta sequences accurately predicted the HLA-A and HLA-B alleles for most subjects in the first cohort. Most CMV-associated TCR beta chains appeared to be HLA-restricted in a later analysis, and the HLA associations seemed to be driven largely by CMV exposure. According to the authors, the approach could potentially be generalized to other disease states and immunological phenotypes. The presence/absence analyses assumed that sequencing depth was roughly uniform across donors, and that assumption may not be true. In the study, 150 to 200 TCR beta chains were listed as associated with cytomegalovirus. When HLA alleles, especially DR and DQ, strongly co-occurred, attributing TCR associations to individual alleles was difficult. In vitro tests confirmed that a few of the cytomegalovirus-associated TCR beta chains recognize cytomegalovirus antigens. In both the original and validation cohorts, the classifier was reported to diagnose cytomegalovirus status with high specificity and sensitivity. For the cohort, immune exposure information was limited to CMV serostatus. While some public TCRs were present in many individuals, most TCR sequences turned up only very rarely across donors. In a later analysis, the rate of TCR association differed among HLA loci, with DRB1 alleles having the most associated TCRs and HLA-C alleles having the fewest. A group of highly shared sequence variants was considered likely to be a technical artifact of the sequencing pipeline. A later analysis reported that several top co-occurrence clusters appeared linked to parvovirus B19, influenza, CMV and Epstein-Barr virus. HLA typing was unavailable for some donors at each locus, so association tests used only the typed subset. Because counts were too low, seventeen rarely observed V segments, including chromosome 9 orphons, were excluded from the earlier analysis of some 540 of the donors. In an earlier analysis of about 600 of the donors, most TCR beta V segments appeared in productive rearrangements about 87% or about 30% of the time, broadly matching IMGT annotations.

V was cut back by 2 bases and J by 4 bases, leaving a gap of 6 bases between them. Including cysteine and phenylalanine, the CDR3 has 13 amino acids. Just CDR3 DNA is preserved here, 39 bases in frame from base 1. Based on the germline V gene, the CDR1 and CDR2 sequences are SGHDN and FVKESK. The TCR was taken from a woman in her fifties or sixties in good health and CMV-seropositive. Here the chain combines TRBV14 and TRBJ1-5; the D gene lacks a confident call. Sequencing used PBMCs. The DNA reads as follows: TGTGCCAGCAGCCAAAGCCCAAATCAGCCCCAGCATTTT. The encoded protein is CASSQSPNQPQHF.